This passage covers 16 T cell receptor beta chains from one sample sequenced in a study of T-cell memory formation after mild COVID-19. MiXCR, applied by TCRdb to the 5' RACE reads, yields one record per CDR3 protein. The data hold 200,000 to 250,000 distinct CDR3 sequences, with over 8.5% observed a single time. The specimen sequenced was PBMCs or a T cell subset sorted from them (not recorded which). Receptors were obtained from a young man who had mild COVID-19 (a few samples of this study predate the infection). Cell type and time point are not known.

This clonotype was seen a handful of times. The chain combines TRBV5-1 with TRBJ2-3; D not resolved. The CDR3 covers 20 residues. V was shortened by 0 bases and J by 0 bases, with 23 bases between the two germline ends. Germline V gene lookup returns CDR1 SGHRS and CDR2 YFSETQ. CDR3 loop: CASSLEPGPIPAASTDTQYF. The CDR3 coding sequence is TGCGCCAGCAGCTTGGAGCCGGGCCCAATCCCTGCCGCTAGCACAGATACGCAGTATTTT.

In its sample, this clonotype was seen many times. The CDR3 loop reads CAISGRDAAQETQYF. The DNA of the CDR3 is TGTGCCATCAGTGGCCGGGACGCGGCCCAAGAGACCCAGTACTTC. The gene calls are TRBV10-3 and TRBJ2-5, with D perhaps given as TRBD1 or TRBD2 (5 bases each). Germline loops: CDR1 ENHRY, CDR2 SYGVKD. V was pared by 4 bases and J by 1 base, with 13 bases between. The CDR3 is 15 residues long.

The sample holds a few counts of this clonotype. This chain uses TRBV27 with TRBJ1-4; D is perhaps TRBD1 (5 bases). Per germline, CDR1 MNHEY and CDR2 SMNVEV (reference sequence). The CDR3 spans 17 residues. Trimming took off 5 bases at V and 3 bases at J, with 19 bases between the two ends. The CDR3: CASSLQGSGRANEKLFF. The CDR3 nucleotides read TGTGCCAGCAGTCTCCAGGGTTCCGGCCGCGCTAATGAAAAACTGTTTTTT.

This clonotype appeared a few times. The CDR3 nucleotides are TGCACCAGCAGCCAAGATTGGTACGTCGTGAACATGAGCCCCCACACAGATACGCAGTATTTT. This encodes CTSSQDWYVVNMSPHTDTQYF. This chain links TRBV1 with TRBJ2-3; the table assigns TRBD1, which was not confirmed against the DNA. TRBV1 is an annotated pseudogene. CDR3 length: 21 amino acids.

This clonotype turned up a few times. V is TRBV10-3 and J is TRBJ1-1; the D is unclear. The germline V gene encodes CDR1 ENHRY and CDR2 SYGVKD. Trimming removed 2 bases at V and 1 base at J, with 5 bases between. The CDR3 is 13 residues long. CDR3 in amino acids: CAISETENTEAFF. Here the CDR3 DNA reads TGTGCCATCAGTGAGACAGAGAACACTGAAGCTTTCTTT.

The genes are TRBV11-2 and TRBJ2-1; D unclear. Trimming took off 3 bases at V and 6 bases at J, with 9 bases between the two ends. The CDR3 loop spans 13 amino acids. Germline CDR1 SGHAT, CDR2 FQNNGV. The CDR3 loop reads CASSLRWVNEQFF. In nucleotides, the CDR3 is TGTGCCAGCAGCTTGAGGTGGGTCAATGAGCAGTTCTTC.

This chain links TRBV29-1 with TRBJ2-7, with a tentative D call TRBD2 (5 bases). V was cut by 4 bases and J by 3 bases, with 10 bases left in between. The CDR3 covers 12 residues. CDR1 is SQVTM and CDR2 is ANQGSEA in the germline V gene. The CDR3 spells CSVGRTIYEQYF. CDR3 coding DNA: TGCAGCGTTGGGAGGACCATCTACGAGCAGTACTTC.

The CDR3 DNA sequence: TGTGCCAGCAACTCCGGACCCGCCCTTAATCCAAAGTCCCAGCATTTT. Translating gives CASNSGPALNPKSQHF. The chain employs TRBV7-8 and TRBJ1-5; D not certain. This CDR3 is 16 amino acids long. V gave up 7 bases and J gave up 11 bases, with 27 bases separating them. Germline V gene data show CDR1 as SGHVS and CDR2 as FQNEAQ.

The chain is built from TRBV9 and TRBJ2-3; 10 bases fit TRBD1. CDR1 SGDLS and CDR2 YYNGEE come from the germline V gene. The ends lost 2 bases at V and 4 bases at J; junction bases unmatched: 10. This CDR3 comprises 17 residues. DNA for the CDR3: TGTGCCAGCAGCGTGAGTACCGGGACAGGGGTAGCAGATACGCAGTATTTT. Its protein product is CASSVSTGTGVADTQYF.

CDR3 DNA sequence: TGTGCCAGCAGTTCCCTTGGACAGGGAAGGTACGAGCAGTACTTC. Translated: CASSSLGQGRYEQYF. The chain employs TRBV12-3 or TRBV12-4 and TRBJ2-7; 8 bases agree with TRBD1. V was clipped by 4 bases and J by 4 bases; unmatched bases: 9. The CDR3 is 15 residues long.

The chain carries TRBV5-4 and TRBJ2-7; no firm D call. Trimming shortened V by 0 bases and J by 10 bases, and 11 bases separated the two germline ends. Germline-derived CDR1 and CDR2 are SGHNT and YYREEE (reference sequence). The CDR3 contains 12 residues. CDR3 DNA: TGTGCCAGCAGCTTGGAGGGAAGGGTCCAGTACTTC. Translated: CASSLEGRVQYF.

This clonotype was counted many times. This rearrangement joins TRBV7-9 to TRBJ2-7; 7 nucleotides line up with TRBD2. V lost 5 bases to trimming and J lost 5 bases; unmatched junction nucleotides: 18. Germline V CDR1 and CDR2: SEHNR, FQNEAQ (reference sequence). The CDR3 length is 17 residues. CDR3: CASSPGSSGLPGHEQYF. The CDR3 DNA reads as TGTGCCAGCAGCCCGGGAAGTAGCGGGCTGCCCGGGCACGAGCAGTACTTC.

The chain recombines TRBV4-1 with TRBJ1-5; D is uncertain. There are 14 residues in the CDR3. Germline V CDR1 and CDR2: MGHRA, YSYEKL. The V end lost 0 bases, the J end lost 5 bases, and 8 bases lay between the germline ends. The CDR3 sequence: CASSQDLRDQPQHF. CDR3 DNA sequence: TGCGCCAGCAGCCAAGATTTACGTGATCAGCCCCAGCATTTT.

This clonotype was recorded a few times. The CDR3 DNA reads TGTGCCAGCAGTTACTCAGGAGGGGCCACCTACGAGCAGTACTTC. Amino acids: CASSYSGGATYEQYF. This chain uses TRBV6-5 with TRBJ2-7; weak D call: TRBD2 (6 bases). Germline V gives CDR1 MNHEY, CDR2 SVGAGI. The CDR3 totals 15 residues. V was trimmed by 0 bases and J by 2 bases, leaving 11 bases between them.

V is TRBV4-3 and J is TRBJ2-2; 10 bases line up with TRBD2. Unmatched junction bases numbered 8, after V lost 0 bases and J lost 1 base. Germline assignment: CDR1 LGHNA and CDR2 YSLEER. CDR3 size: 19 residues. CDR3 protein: CASSQEVPSGGLNTGELFF. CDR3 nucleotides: TGCGCCAGCAGCCAAGAGGTGCCTAGCGGGGGACTGAACACCGGGGAGCTGTTTTTT.

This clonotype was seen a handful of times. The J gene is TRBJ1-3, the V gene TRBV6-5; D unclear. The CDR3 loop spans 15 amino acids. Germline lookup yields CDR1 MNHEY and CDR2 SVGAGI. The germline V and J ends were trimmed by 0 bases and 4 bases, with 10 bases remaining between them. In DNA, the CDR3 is TGTGCCAGCAGTTACTCAGGGTCGGCCGGAAACACCATATATTTT. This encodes CASSYSGSAGNTIYF.